Listed below are T cell receptor beta chains from one sample, sequenced in a study of siplizumab effects on memory and regulatory T cells. Repertoires were generated with immunoSEQ multiplex PCR, while TCRdb's copy carries only in-frame clones and drops some. The top ten hold 0.35% of the sample, which has about 50,000 clones, roughly 90% seen once. Sequenced material: naive CD8+ T cells sorted from blood. Receptors originate from a human donor in good health. CDR3s include the opening cysteine and the closing phenylalanine or tryptophan. Each record gives: CDR3 length, J gene, V gene, D gene, clone size, CDR3 DNA, CDR3 protein. The D gene is left open where the match is weak. Not every row has a clone size; where given, it reads once, few, many or a size class.

>15|TRBJ2-3|TRBV7-9|.|.
TGTGCCAGCAGCCCTAGGACAGCTAGCACAGATACGCAGTATTTT
CASSPRTASTDTQYF
>15|TRBJ1-5|TRBV9|TRBD1|few
TGTGCCAGCAGCGTAGCTACAGGGGTCAATCAGCCCCAGCATTTT
CASSVATGVNQPQHF
>14|TRBJ2-1|TRBV7-9|.|.
TGTGCCAGCATCCCTGGGGAGGGGGTCGGTGAGCAGTTCTTC
CASIPGEGVGEQFF
>13|TRBJ2-7|TRBV7-9|.|.
TGTGCCAGCAGTCGAGGATCGACCTACGAGCAGTACTTC
CASSRGSTYEQYF
>16|TRBJ1-2|TRBV7-9|.|.
TGTGCCAGCAGCTTAATTCAAACAGGACCTAACTATGGCTACACCTTC
CASSLIQTGPNYGYTF
>13|TRBJ2-3|TRBV7-9|.|.
TGTGCCAGCAGCATGGGGGCCACAGATACGCAGTATTTT
CASSMGATDTQYF
>12|TRBJ2-7|TRBV9|.|.
TGTGCCAGCAGTGCAGGGGACTACGAGCAGTACTTC
CASSAGDYEQYF
>16|TRBJ1-4|TRBV19|TRBD1|.
TGTGCCAGTAGTACTGGACAGGGGGCGCCTAATGAAAAACTGTTTTTT
CASSTGQGAPNEKLFF
>12|TRBJ2-5|TRBV4-1|.|.
TGCGCCAGCAGCCAAACCGGGGAGACCCAGTACTTC
CASSQTGETQYF
>15|TRBJ1-2|TRBV29-1|.|few
TGCAGCGTTGAAGCTCAGCCCGTTTGGGGCTATGGCTACACCTTC
CSVEAQPVWGYGYTF